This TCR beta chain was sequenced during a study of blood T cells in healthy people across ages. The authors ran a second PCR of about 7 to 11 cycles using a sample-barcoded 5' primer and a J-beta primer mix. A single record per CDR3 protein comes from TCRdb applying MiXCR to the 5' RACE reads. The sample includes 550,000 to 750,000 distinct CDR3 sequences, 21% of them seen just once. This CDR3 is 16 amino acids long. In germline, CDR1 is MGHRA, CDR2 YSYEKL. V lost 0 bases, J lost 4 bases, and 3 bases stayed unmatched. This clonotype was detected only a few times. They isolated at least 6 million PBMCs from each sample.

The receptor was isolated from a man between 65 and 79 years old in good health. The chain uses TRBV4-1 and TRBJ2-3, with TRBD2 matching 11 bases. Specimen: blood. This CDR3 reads CASSQELAGGADTQYF. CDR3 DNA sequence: TGCGCCAGCAGCCAAGAGTTAGCGGGAGGGGCAGATACGCAGTATTTT.